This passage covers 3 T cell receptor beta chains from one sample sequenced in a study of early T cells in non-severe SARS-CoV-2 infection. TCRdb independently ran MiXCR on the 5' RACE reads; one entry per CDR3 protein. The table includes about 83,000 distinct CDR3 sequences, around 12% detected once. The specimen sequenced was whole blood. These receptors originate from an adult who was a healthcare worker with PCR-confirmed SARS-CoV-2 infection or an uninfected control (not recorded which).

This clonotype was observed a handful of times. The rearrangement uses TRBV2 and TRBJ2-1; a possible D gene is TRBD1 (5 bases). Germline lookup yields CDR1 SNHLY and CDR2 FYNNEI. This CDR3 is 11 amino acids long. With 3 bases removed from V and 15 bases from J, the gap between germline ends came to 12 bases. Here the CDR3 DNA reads TGTGCCAGCAGTGACAGGGCGGCCCGGTTCTTC. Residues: CASSDRAARFF.

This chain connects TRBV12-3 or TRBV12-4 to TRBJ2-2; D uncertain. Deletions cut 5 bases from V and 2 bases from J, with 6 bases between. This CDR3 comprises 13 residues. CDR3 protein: CASSQFNTGELFF. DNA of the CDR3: TGTGCCAGCAGTCAATTTAACACCGGGGAGCTGTTTTTT.

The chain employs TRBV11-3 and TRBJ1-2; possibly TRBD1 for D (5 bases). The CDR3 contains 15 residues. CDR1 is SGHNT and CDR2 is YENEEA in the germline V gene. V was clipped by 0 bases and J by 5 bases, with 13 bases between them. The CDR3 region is CASSLDSGTAYGYTF. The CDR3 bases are TGTGCCAGCAGCTTAGATTCCGGGACTGCTTATGGCTACACCTTC.